What follows is one TCR beta chain and its context. Its antigen is currently unknown. This sample stems from a study of T cell repertoires in cytomegalovirus infection. TCRdb processed the reads anew with MiXCR; each CDR3 protein has one entry. Of tens of thousands of distinct CDR3 sequences in the sample, roughly a fifth were seen once. V trimming: 3 bases; J trimming: 1 base; junction bases outside the gene matches: 3. The CDR3 is 14 residues long. From germline, CDR1 is SQVTM and CDR2 ANQGSEA. This clonotype was obtained from a human donor in good health (CMV status not recorded). Some clones in this sample may be carry-over from other donors' samples. The genes are TRBV29-1 and TRBJ1-1; 9 positions match TRBD1. Material: CD8+ T cells from cultured PBMCs, obtained from culture after CMV antigen stimulation. CDR3 bases: TGCAGCGTTGACCGGGACAGGGAGAACACTGAAGCTTTCTTT. This gives the protein CSVDRDRENTEAFF.